The T cell receptor beta chain under discussion was sequenced for a study of T cells after yellow fever vaccination (dated by TCRdb to between 2017 and 2020). About the full investigation: The SMART-Seq v4 Ultra Low Input RNA kit was used to prepare libraries from fractions with low cell numbers. Two healthy male donors, one aged 18 to 30 and one aged 30 to 40 years, were included in the cohort. Blood was collected at multiple timepoints before and after primary and secondary immunization, and bulk PBMC replicates and cell subsets were isolated. To track T-cell clones before and after primary and booster YFV17D yellow fever vaccination, bulk TCR alpha and beta repertoires were sequenced longitudinally.

Sequencing took place on an Illumina NovaSeq 6000. TCR cDNA was synthesized by 5'RACE template switching, which introduced a universal primer site and unique molecular identifiers. cDNA synthesis was primed from both the TCR alpha and TCR beta constant segments. Library amplification used two PCR steps, and the second PCR step added sample barcodes and sequencing adapters. Libraries were sequenced on Illumina HiSeq 2500 (2x100 bp) or NovaSeq (2x150 bp). The authors' pipeline ran thus. Demultiplexing of reads and collapsing into UMI consensus sequences were performed with MIGEC, and V(D)J alignment was carried out with MiXCR. Vaccine-responding clonotypes were defined with edgeR using replicate PBMC samples, requiring FDR below 0.01 and a log2 fold change above 5 up to day 15. Each bulk clonotype received a CD4 or CD8 identity based on whether the sequenced CD4 or CD8 repertoire contained that clonotype at higher abundance. The public reads were run again by TCRdb, first through fastp at Q25 and then through MiXCR, and only productive beta chains were kept. Each CDR3 protein appears once, grouped with its most common genes and DNA. These V and J calls are TCRdb output, not the study's own analysis. Across this sample there are some 320,000 distinct CDR3 sequences, with around 8.6% seen only once. In total, the top ten clones hold over 3% of the sample.

This clonotype came up a few times. There is no known antigen for this receptor. Base quality data are lacking; no much larger clone is found one base away. The junction carries 15 bases between V and J, which are trimmed by 1 base and 2 bases respectively. From its cysteine to its phenylalanine, the CDR3 spans 16 amino acids. Only the CDR3 DNA stays, 48 bases, in frame from base 1. Taken from the germline V gene, the CDR1 and CDR2 loops are SNHLY and FYNNEI. The paper's findings and limits, for the study overall: The secondary T-cell response was weaker than the primary response but faster, peaking on day 5 instead of day 15. Computational filtering was needed because FACS-sorted repertoires could contain abundant contaminating clonotypes from the bulk population. After the booster, most of the clones that had expanded following primary vaccination were detected again (approximately 95% of CD4 and around nine tenths of CD8), which suggests that memory was broadly maintained. A small share of clonotypes was detected in both CD4 and CD8 compartments, with the overlap likely arising from convergent recombination. Because only a couple of donors were included in the study, the extent to which the findings can be generalized is limited.

Reading the label with the study, this specimen's treatment or condition is: live attenuated yellow fever vaccine strain. A standard Ficoll-Paque protocol was used to isolate PBMCs from peripheral blood. Dynabeads CD4 and CD8 positive selection kits were used to isolate CD4 and CD8 T-cell fractions. TriZol was used to extract RNA from bulk PBMCs, from CD4 and CD8 fractions, and from dextramer-positive and dextramer-negative fractions. The sequence is built from TRBV2 and TRBJ2-7; the D segment might be TRBD1 or TRBD2, since each matches 6 bases. Source: CD4+ T cells sorted from PBMCs, taken 5 days after the yellow fever booster vaccination. This clonotype was sampled from a man between 18 and 35 years old who received the YFV17D yellow fever vaccine. The CDR3 protein is CASSEGGPGAPYEQYF. The sequence in DNA is TGTGCCAGCAGTGAAGGGGGTCCGGGGGCCCCCTACGAGCAGTACTTC.